This T cell receptor (beta chain) was found in a study of shared clonotypes between healthy human individuals. CD45RO negativity and positive selection for CCR7 defined naive CD8 cells, a population that excluded terminally differentiated effector memory CD45RA+ cells. Per germline, CDR1 MNHNS and CDR2 SASEGT. The length of the CDR3 is 13 residues. J lost 16 bases, V lost 4 bases, and 11 bases had no gene match. The repertoire was sequenced with immunoSEQ multiplex PCR; TCRdb's copy has only in-frame clones and lacks some. The profile shows 700,000 to 950,000 clones, roughly 96% of them singletons. Source material: naive CD8+ T cells sorted from blood. This chain joins TRBV6-1 and TRBJ2-1; 9 bases fit TRBD1. This TCR was recovered from a man aged 25 to 40 in good health. The CDR3 protein is CASSGGSVGQGFF. CDR3 in DNA: TGTGCCAGCAGTGGGGGTTCGGTGGGACAGGGCTTCTTC.